This T cell receptor beta chain is from a study of shared clonotypes between healthy human individuals. Across the study: The plates for each donor numbered three CD4 naive, three CD4 memory, two CD8 naive and one CD8 memory.

Once extracted for a subset, genomic DNA was divided evenly among several immunoSEQ plates. Replicate PCRs for sorted subsets used about 200 ng DNA; this equaled 25,000 to 30,000 T cell genomes. This table comes from immunoSEQ multiplex PCR, and its TCRdb copy is limited to in-frame clones, with some not included. The data show a few hundred thousand clones, roughly 95% seen once. The naive CD8 population came from CD45RO-negative cells selected for CCR7, without terminally differentiated effector memory CD45RA+ cells. What was sequenced was naive CD8+ T cells sorted from blood. This TCR was sampled from a woman in her 30s in good health.

The CDR3 nucleotides read TGTGCCAGCAGCTTGAGTCGGGGGCTCCAGCCCCAGCATTTT. It yields the protein CASSLSRGLQPQHF. This chain connects TRBV5-6 to TRBJ1-5, with D perhaps TRBD1 (6 bases). CDR3 length: 14 residues. V lost 1 base and J 7 bases, leaving 12 bases between the germline ends. The V gene's germline CDR1 is SGHDT and CDR2 YYEEEE.